This T cell receptor (beta chain) was observed in a study of blood T cells in healthy people across ages. This CDR3 spans 13 amino acids. Germline values: CDR1 SQVTM, CDR2 ANQGSEA. With 7 bases clipped from V and 2 bases from J, the junction kept 4 bases outside the gene matches. The authors ran a second PCR of about 7 to 11 cycles using a sample-barcoded 5' primer and a J-beta primer mix. TCRdb reprocessed the 5' RACE reads via MiXCR and lists one record per CDR3 protein. The table has about 1 million distinct CDR3 sequences, approximately 25% seen once. This clonotype has more than one count but fewer than ten. These data are also associated with another study on T cells of mothers and their children.

The J gene is TRBJ2-3, the V gene TRBV29-1; 9 bases map to TRBD1. This clonotype was sampled from a girl aged 2 to 9 in good health. Sequenced sample: blood. Written as DNA, the CDR3 is TGCAGCGCCGGGACAGGGCTCACAGATACGCAGTATTTT. Its protein is CSAGTGLTDTQYF.